Below, 9 T cell receptor beta chains from the same sample are listed, as sequenced in a study of vaccination and CD4 T cells after COVID-19. These receptors have no identified antigens. Treatment denoted: roughly nine-day PBMC culture with coronavirus spike peptide pools or control peptides (ViraFEST assay). The assay that was used to sequence DNA from cultured CD4+ T cells was the Oncomine TCR Beta short-read assay. TCRdb fed the PCR reads into MiXCR, producing one record per CDR3 protein. Of several thousand distinct CDR3 sequences listed, about 47% were seen once; the top ten hold around 40%. Sequenced: CD4+ T cells from blood, cultured in vitro. The source of these receptors is a human donor who had recovered from COVID-19.

This rearrangement joins TRBV11-1 to TRBJ1-1; no firm D call. The germline V gene encodes CDR1 SGHAT and CDR2 FQDESV (reference sequence). The CDR3 is 13 residues long. V was pared by 2 bases and J by 11 bases, with 15 bases between. The CDR3 loop reads CASSLSRTVGAFF. In DNA form, the CDR3 reads TGTGCCAGCAGCTTATCGAGGACTGTGGGGGCTTTCTTT.

The V call is TRBV19, the J call TRBJ2-1; 12 positions agree with TRBD2. Germline-derived CDR1 and CDR2 are LNHDA and SQIVND (reference sequence). V trimming: 3 bases; J trimming: 7 bases; junction bases outside the gene matches: 7. CDR3 length: 16 residues. The CDR3 DNA reads as TGTGCCAGTAGTATTCTCGGACTAGCGGGACAGAATGAGCAGTTCTTC. Its protein product is CASSILGLAGQNEQFF.

In its sample, this clonotype was seen a few times. This rearrangement joins TRBV10-3 to TRBJ2-7; D is possibly TRBD1 (6 bases). This CDR3 spans 18 amino acids. CDR1 is ENHRY, CDR2 SYGVKD, per germline. V lost 0 bases, J lost 5 bases, and 23 bases lay in between. CDR3 protein: CAISESTGLTVFDHEQYF. CDR3 nucleotide sequence: TGTGCCATCAGTGAGTCCACAGGGTTAACGGTCTTTGACCACGAGCAGTACTTC.

J is TRBJ1-1 and V is TRBV11-2; unclear D gene. V was shortened by 6 bases and J by 1 base, with 9 bases between the two germline ends. The germline CDR1 and CDR2 sequences are SGHAT and FQNNGV. CDR3 length: 13 residues. This CDR3 is CASSSIRNTEAFF. The CDR3 DNA follows: TGTGCCAGCAGTTCCATCAGGAACACTGAAGCTTTCTTT.

The chain is built from TRBV6-5 and TRBJ1-1; no reliable D call. Germline lookup yields CDR1 MNHEY and CDR2 SVGAGI. This CDR3 contains 15 residues. Trimming removed 0 bases at V and 0 bases at J, with 8 bases between. The CDR3 nucleotides are TGTGCCAGCAGTTACTCTGGCACCCTGAACACTGAAGCTTTCTTT. Amino acid sequence: CASSYSGTLNTEAFF.

The gene calls are TRBV21-1 and TRBJ1-2. TRBV21-1 has pseudogene status. The CDR3 length is 14 residues. CDR3: CASSETWKAGGYTF. The CDR3 DNA reads as TGTGCCAGCAGCGAGACATGGAAGGCTGGTGGCTACACCTTC.

J is TRBJ2-3 and V is TRBV7-6; TRBD2 matches at 7 bases. CDR1 and CDR2 from the germline V gene are SGHVS and FNYEAQ. V shed 1 base and J 7 bases; nucleotides not matched to a gene: 5. The CDR3 contains 14 residues. The CDR3 bases are TGTGCCAGCAGCTTAGGACTAGCAGGCCATACGCAGTATTTT. It is translated as CASSLGLAGHTQYF.

The gene calls are TRBV11-2 and TRBJ1-6; perhaps TRBD1 as D (6 bases). Germline CDR1 and CDR2: SGHAT and FQNNGV. The CDR3 runs 14 residues. The V end was cut by 2 bases, the J end by 6 bases, with 8 bases between. The CDR3 DNA follows: TGTGCCAGCAGCTTAACAGGGCGTAATTCACCCCTCCACTTT. The encoded protein is CASSLTGRNSPLHF.

Here the CDR3 DNA reads TGCAGTGCCTCTAGGGCCAGGGGAACTGATCAGCCCCAGCATTTT. Translation gives CSASRARGTDQPQHF. The chain combines TRBV20-1 with TRBJ1-5; TRBD1 is a possible D gene (6 bases). Germline assignment: CDR1 DFQATT and CDR2 SNEGSKA (reference sequence). The CDR3 sequence is 15 residues long. The ends were cut back, 6 bases at V and 5 bases at J, with 20 bases in the middle.